This TCR beta chain came from a study of tumor-infiltrating lymphocytes in oesophageal squamous cell carcinoma. The germline V gene has CDR1 SGHAT and CDR2 FQNNGV. The CDR3 is 13 amino acids. TCRdb processed the PCR reads anew with MiXCR; each CDR3 protein has one entry. This table holds about 21,000 distinct CDR3 sequences, about two fifths found once. The sequence was obtained from a male donor with esophageal squamous cell carcinoma. The source material was esophageal tumor tissue. The chain couples TRBV11-2 to TRBJ2-3, with D possibly TRBD1 on 6 matching bases. The end of the DNA fits TRBJ2-1 better, so the J call may be wrong. The DNA for the CDR3 is TGTGCCAGCAGCTTAGGGGACATCGGTGAGCAGTTCTTC. As protein: CASSLGDIGEQFF.